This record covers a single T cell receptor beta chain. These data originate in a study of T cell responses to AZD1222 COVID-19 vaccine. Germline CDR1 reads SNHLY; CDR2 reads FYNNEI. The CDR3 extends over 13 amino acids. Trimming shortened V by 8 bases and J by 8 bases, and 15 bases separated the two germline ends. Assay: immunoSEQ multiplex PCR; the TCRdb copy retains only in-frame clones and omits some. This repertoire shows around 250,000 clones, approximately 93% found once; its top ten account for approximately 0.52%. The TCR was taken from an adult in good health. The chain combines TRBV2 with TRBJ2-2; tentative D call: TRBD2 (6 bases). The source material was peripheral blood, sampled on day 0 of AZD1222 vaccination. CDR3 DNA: TGTGCCAGCTCAACCCGGGAGAGAGGGGAGCTGTTTTTT. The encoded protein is CASSTRERGELFF.